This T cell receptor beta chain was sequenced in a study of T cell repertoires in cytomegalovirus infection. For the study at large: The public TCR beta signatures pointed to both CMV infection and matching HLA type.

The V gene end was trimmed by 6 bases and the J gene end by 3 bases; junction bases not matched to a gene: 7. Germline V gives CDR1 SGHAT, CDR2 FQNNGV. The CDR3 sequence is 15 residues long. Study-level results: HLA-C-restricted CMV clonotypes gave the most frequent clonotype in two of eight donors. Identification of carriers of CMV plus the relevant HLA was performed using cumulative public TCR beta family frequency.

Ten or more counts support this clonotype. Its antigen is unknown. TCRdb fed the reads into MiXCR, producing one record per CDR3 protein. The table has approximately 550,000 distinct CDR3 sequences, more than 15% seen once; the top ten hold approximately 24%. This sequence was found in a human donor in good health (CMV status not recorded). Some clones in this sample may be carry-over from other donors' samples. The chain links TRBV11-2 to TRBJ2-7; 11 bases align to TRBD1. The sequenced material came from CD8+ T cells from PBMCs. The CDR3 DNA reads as TGTGCCAGCAGACCAGGGACAGGGGGTCGCTACGAGCAGTACTTC. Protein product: CASRPGTGGRYEQYF.